Shown below are 32 T cell receptor beta chains from a single sample sequenced in a study of CD8+ T cells in alopecia areata (dated by TCRdb to 2017 to 2018). To prepare the library, the immunoSEQ multiplex PCR assay was applied. RNA was extracted from all samples and reverse transcribed into cDNA as template for TCR sequencing. This is the immuneACCESS table as TCRdb keeps it, with only in-frame sequences that have V and J called. A part of the clones is gone; compared with another copy, unresolved V genes explain less than half, and the rest is unexplained. A total of approximately 180,000 clones appear in this sample, roughly 70% of them only once. The ten top clones hold about 1.3% of the sample. The treatment or condition label for this specimen denotes: oral pan-JAK inhibitor, 5-10 mg twice daily. This material consisted of CD4+ T cells sorted from blood, taken at roughly week 49, from a patient treated with tofacitinib. The receptors here all came from a human donor with alopecia areata.

The CDR3 loop reads CASSPLTGAETQYF. Here the CDR3 DNA reads TGTGCCAGCTCACCGCTGACAGGGGCAGAGACCCAGTACTTC. The rearrangement joins TRBV18 to TRBJ2-5, with TRBD1 matching over 8 bases. Germline values: CDR1 KGHSH, CDR2 LQKENI. The V and J ends lost 3 bases and 4 bases, in that order; junction bases with no gene match: 4. This CDR3 has 14 amino acids. The full variable domain, in which reference TRBV18 and TRBJ2-5 provide the parts outside the CDR3, is NAGVMQNPRHLVRRRGQEARLRCSPMKGHSHVYWYRQLPEEGLKFMVYLQKENIIDESGMPKERFSAEFPKEGPSILRIQQVVRGDSAAYFCASSPLTGAETQYFGPGTRLLVL.

This chain uses TRBV27 with TRBJ2-5; TRBD1 is a possible D gene (5 bases). The J call may be incorrect, as the DNA end agrees better with TRBJ2-7. Germline V CDR1 and CDR2: MNHEY, SMNVEV (reference sequence). The CDR3 contains 15 residues. The CDR3 sequence is CASSLGGRASYEQYF. Written as DNA, the CDR3 is TGTGCCAGCAGTTTGGGTGGCAGGGCATCCTACGAGCAGTACTTC.

The chain combines TRBV18 with TRBJ2-7; the D call may be TRBD1 or TRBD2 (5 bases each). The CDR3 consists of 14 residues. V gave up 3 bases and J gave up 5 bases, with 14 bases separating them. Germline CDR1 and CDR2: KGHSH and LQKENI. The CDR3 DNA sequence: TGTGCCAGCTCACCGACAGCGGACGGCGACGAGCAGTACTTC. It translates to CASSPTADGDEQYF.

This chain joins TRBV29-1 and TRBJ1-4; D might be TRBD1 (6 bases). This CDR3 has 14 amino acids. V was trimmed by 4 bases and J by 8 bases, leaving 17 bases between them. CDR1 and CDR2 from the germline V gene are SQVTM and ANQGSEA. The CDR3 spells CSVAGQQQVEKLFF. The CDR3 DNA sequence: TGCAGCGTTGCAGGACAGCAACAAGTGGAAAAACTGTTTTTT.

This rearrangement joins TRBV9 to TRBJ2-7; 7 nucleotides agree with TRBD2. CDR1 and CDR2 from the germline V gene are SGDLS and YYNGEE. CDR3 length equals 15 residues. The J segment lost 4 bases and the V segment lost 4 bases, leaving 11 bases of the junction unmatched. The CDR3 nucleotides are TGTGCCAGCAGCCCCCAGCGGGGAACCTTGTACGAGCAGTACTTC. This sequence encodes CASSPQRGTLYEQYF. The variable domain in full, with the rest retrieved from reference TRBV9 and TRBJ2-7, is DSGVTQTPKHLITATGQRVTLRCSPRSGDLSVYWYQQSLDQGLQFLIQYYNGEERAKGNILERFSAQQFPDLHSELNLSSLELGDSALYFCASSPQRGTLYEQYFGPGTRLTVT.

The chain employs TRBV11-3 and TRBJ2-6; D gene uncertain. Germline CDR1 and CDR2: SGHNT and YENEEA. V was shortened by 5 bases and J by 1 base, with 3 bases between the two germline ends. The CDR3 totals 13 residues. The CDR3 loop is CASSPSGANVLTF. In DNA form, the CDR3 reads TGTGCCAGCAGCCCGTCTGGGGCCAACGTCCTGACTTTC.

This clone appeared a few times. The rearrangement joins TRBV29-1 to TRBJ2-3; 9 nucleotides match TRBD2. The CDR3 extends over 14 amino acids. The trim removed 5 bases at V and 4 bases at J, leaving 7 bases unmatched. CDR1 and CDR2 from the germline V gene are SQVTM and ANQGSEA. The CDR3 DNA follows: TGCAGCGTTTACAGCGGGGGGATGGCAGATACGCAGTATTTT. Translated, it gives CSVYSGGMADTQYF.

In DNA form, the CDR3 reads TGTGCCAGCAGCGTGACTAGCGGGGGGGAAGAGCAGTTCTTC. This translates into CASSVTSGGEEQFF. The rearrangement uses TRBV9 and TRBJ2-1; 14 bases fit TRBD2. In germline, CDR1 is SGDLS, CDR2 YYNGEE. Trimming cost V 2 bases and J 10 bases; bases outside gene matches: 2. The CDR3 extends over 14 amino acids.

In its sample, this clone was seen a few times. CDR3 protein: CASSRGQGGNQPQHF. CDR3 DNA: TGTGCCAGCAGTAGAGGACAGGGCGGCAATCAGCCCCAGCATTTT. The chain joins TRBV7-6 to TRBJ1-5; 8 bases align to TRBD1. Germline V gives CDR1 SGHVS, CDR2 FNYEAQ. With 6 bases clipped from V and 2 bases from J, the junction kept 6 bases outside the gene matches. This CDR3 has 15 residues.

This chain connects TRBV7-3 to TRBJ1-5; 9 bases line up with TRBD1. CDR1 is SGHTA and CDR2 is FQGTGA in the germline V gene. The CDR3 has 20 residues. The V segment lost 3 bases and the J segment 0 bases; nucleotides outside the gene matches: 15. The CDR3 spells CASSFPFIDRGTISNQPQHF. The CDR3 DNA is TGTGCCAGCAGCTTTCCTTTTATTGACAGGGGGACGATTAGCAATCAGCCCCAGCATTTT.

This clone was seen many times. This chain links TRBV5-1 with TRBJ1-5; D is uncertain. Trimming stripped 6 bases from V and 2 bases from J, with 3 bases between. CDR1 is SGHRS, CDR2 YFSETQ, per germline. The CDR3 runs to 11 residues. CDR3 loop: CASKCNQPQHF. The DNA for the CDR3 is TGCGCCAGCAAGTGCAATCAGCCCCAGCATTTT.

The gene calls are TRBV29-1 and TRBJ1-4; no reliable D call. CDR3 length: 12 residues. Trimming pared 3 bases from V and 5 bases from J, leaving 7 bases between. Germline CDR1 reads SQVTM; CDR2 reads ANQGSEA. This CDR3 reads CSVDDNNEKLFF. DNA for the CDR3: TGCAGCGTTGACGACAACAATGAAAAACTGTTTTTT. Variable domain in full (rest from reference TRBV29-1 and TRBJ1-4): SAVISQKPSRDICQRGTSLTIQCQVDSQVTMMFWYRQQPGQSLTLIATANQGSEATYESGFVIDKFPISRPNLTFSTLTVSNMSPEDSSIYLCSVDDNNEKLFFGSGTQLSVL.

This clone occurred a few times. The gene calls are TRBV29-1 and TRBJ2-3; the D gene could be TRBD1 or TRBD2 (5 bases each). Germline V gene sequence: CDR1 SQVTM, CDR2 ANQGSEA. The CDR3 runs 14 residues. The V gene lost 7 bases and the J gene lost 9 bases, with 23 bases spanning the gap. The CDR3 loop reads CSGGAGPPYLTQYF. The CDR3 DNA reads TGCAGCGGAGGGGCCGGACCCCCTTATTTGACGCAGTATTTT.

The gene calls are TRBV5-1 and TRBJ2-4; 10 nucleotides line up with TRBD1. Trimming took 4 bases from V and 1 from J; bases not matched to a gene: 5. The CDR3 extends over 16 amino acids. CDR1 and CDR2 from the germline V gene are SGHRS and YFSETQ. CDR3 DNA: TGCGCCAGCAGCCTCGGGACAGGGGTTGCCAAAAACATTCAGTACTTC. Translating gives CASSLGTGVAKNIQYF.

This chain joins TRBV5-1 and TRBJ2-6; 7 bases are shared with TRBD1. CDR1 and CDR2 from the germline V gene are SGHRS and YFSETQ. This CDR3 is 15 amino acids long. V lost 4 bases and J lost 4; bases outside the gene matches: 5. The CDR3 sequence: CASSQTGAGANVLTF. DNA of the CDR3: TGCGCCAGCAGCCAAACAGGGGCCGGGGCCAACGTCCTGACTTTC.

The V and J genes are TRBV11-2 and TRBJ2-1, with TRBD2 matching over 12 bases. J gave up 7 bases and V 0 bases, and 7 bases lay outside the gene matches. Germline-derived CDR1 and CDR2 are SGHAT and FQNNGV. The CDR3 has 17 amino acids. The CDR3, as DNA: TGTGCCAGCAGCTTAGATAGGAGACTAGCGGGGGTGAATGAGCAGTTCTTC. Translated: CASSLDRRLAGVNEQFF. Together with reference TRBV11-2 and TRBJ2-1, the CDR3 gives the full variable domain: EAGVAQSPRYKIIEKRQSVAFWCNPISGHATLYWYQQILGQGPKLLIQFQNNGVVDDSQLPKDRFSAERLKGVDSTLKIQPAKLEDSAVYLCASSLDRRLAGVNEQFFGPGTRLTVL.

CDR3 sequence (DNA): TGCAGCGTTGATTTGTCAGGGCTAGGTACTGAAGCTTTCTTT. Translation gives CSVDLSGLGTEAFF. The chain couples TRBV29-1 to TRBJ1-1; D might be TRBD1 (5 bases). CDR1 is SQVTM, CDR2 ANQGSEA, per germline. The CDR3 extends over 14 amino acids. V was trimmed by 3 bases and J by 5 bases, leaving 16 bases between them.

The chain is built from TRBV30 and TRBJ2-7; 9 nucleotides agree with TRBD1. Per germline, CDR1 GTSNPN and CDR2 SVGIG (reference sequence). Losses at the gene ends were 3 bases for V and 3 bases for J; bases not matched to a gene: 9. CDR3 length: 15 amino acids. The CDR3 nucleotides are TGTGCCTGGAGATATATTGGGACAGGGTTCTACGAGCAGTACTTC. This translates into CAWRYIGTGFYEQYF.

The chain recombines TRBV5-6 with TRBJ2-3; tentative D call: TRBD1 (5 bases). V was trimmed by 5 bases and J by 5 bases, leaving 15 bases between them. The CDR3 contains 14 residues. The germline V gene encodes CDR1 SGHDT and CDR2 YYEEEE. The CDR3 bases are TGTGCCAGCAGTTCTGGGGCGGCTTTAGATACGCAGTATTTT. Protein product: CASSSGAALDTQYF.

V usage is TRBV9 and J usage is TRBJ2-3; D assignment may be TRBD1 or TRBD2 (6 bases each). The germline V gene encodes CDR1 SGDLS and CDR2 YYNGEE. The CDR3 sequence is 15 residues long. Trimming removed 2 bases at V and 4 bases at J, with 14 bases between. CDR3 nucleotides: TGTGCCAGCAGCGTGAGGGGGACTGTTCCAGATACGCAGTATTTT. As protein: CASSVRGTVPDTQYF.

CDR3 loop: CASTLGVGTDTQYF. The CDR3 bases are TGTGCCAGCACCCTTGGGGTCGGCACAGATACGCAGTATTTT. The V call is TRBV7-2, the J call TRBJ2-3, with D unclear. Looked up from germline, CDR1 is SGHTA and CDR2 is FQGNSA. The CDR3 totals 14 residues. The germline V and J ends were trimmed by 7 bases and 1 base, with 12 bases remaining between them. The whole variable domain, remainder taken from reference TRBV7-2 and TRBJ2-3, is GAGVSQSPSNKVTEKGKDVELRCDPISGHTALYWYRQSLGQGLEFLIYFQGNSAPDKSGLPSDRFSAERTGGSVSTLTIQRTQQEDSAVYLCASTLGVGTDTQYFGPGTRLTVL.

As to this clone: A read error may produce the germline difference seen at one junction end. The chain has TRBV7-2 and TRBJ1-1; tentative D call: TRBD1 (5 bases). This CDR3 region has 13 residues. Germline values: CDR1 SGHTA, CDR2 FQGNSA. Written as DNA, the CDR3 is TGTGCCAGCACCTTACAGGTGAACACTGAAGCTTTCTTT. Its translation is CASTLQVNTEAFF.

The chain has TRBV15 and TRBJ2-7; perhaps TRBD1 as D (5 bases). Germline CDR1 is LNHNV and CDR2 is YYDKDF (reference sequence). V lost 6 bases and J lost 3, with 18 bases in between. This CDR3 has 15 amino acids. The CDR3 DNA reads TGTGCCACCAGAGCTTCCCGACAGAGGAGCTACGAGCAGTACTTC. Its translation is CATRASRQRSYEQYF.

The chain uses TRBV14 and TRBJ1-2; D uncertain. Per the germline V gene, CDR1 is SGHDN and CDR2 is FVKESK. V lost 8 bases and J lost 8, with 18 bases in between. This CDR3 spans 13 amino acids. CDR3 protein: CASSPLPSEGYTF. CDR3 sequence (DNA): TGTGCCAGCTCACCACTTCCTTCGGAGGGCTACACCTTC.

The rearrangement joins TRBV5-1 to TRBJ2-2, with D perhaps TRBD1 (5 bases). The CDR3 covers 15 residues. Germline loops: CDR1 SGHRS, CDR2 YFSETQ. Between the trimmed V and J ends, which lost 0 bases and 6 bases, there was a span of 12 bases. Here the CDR3 reads CASSLDRQDAGELFF. CDR3 DNA sequence: TGCGCCAGCAGCTTGGACAGGCAGGACGCCGGGGAGCTGTTTTTT.

The CDR3 protein is CSGDRAMNTEAFF. CDR3 in DNA: TGCAGCGGGGACAGGGCAATGAACACTGAAGCTTTCTTT. The V gene is TRBV29-1, the J gene TRBJ1-1; 9 positions agree with TRBD1. Looked up from germline, CDR1 is SQVTM and CDR2 is ANQGSEA. Trimming at V came to 7 bases and at J to 0 bases, leaving 3 bases not matched to a gene. The CDR3 consists of 13 residues.

The chain combines TRBV29-1 with TRBJ1-5, with D perhaps TRBD1 (5 bases). The CDR3 runs 14 residues. Trimming left V 3 bases short and J 3 bases short, with 12 bases between. The V gene's germline CDR1 is SQVTM and CDR2 ANQGSEA. In DNA form, the CDR3 reads TGCAGCGTTGAGTTGGGGGGTATCAATCAGCCCCAGCATTTT. Protein: CSVELGGINQPQHF.

The DNA for the CDR3 is TGTGCCAGCAGTCCCCCGGGGGCTAGCGCAAAGCAGTTCTTC. It translates to CASSPPGASAKQFF. The chain combines TRBV9 with TRBJ2-1; either TRBD1 or TRBD2 may supply D (6 bases each). The CDR3 has 14 amino acids. Trimming removed 5 bases at V and 11 bases at J, with 20 bases between. Germline V gene data show CDR1 as SGDLS and CDR2 as YYNGEE.

The chain has TRBV30 and TRBJ1-2, with 11 nucleotides matching TRBD1. J was trimmed by 8 bases and V by 1 base; bases with no gene match: 12. The germline gives CDR1 GTSNPN, CDR2 SVGIG (reference sequence). This CDR3 region has 16 residues. CDR3 sequence reads: CAWSAGTGGRLEGYTF. CDR3 bases: TGTGCCTGGAGTGCCGGGACAGGGGGTAGGCTGGAGGGCTACACCTTC.

The chain employs TRBV7-2 and TRBJ2-3; no definite D call. The CDR3 totals 15 residues. The V gene lost 3 bases and the J gene lost 6 bases, with 16 bases spanning the gap. Germline values: CDR1 SGHTA, CDR2 FQGNSA. The CDR3 protein is CASSLETGPVDTQYF. CDR3 sequence (DNA): TGTGCCAGCAGCTTGGAGACCGGTCCTGTGGATACGCAGTATTTT.

The table lists this clone with a few counts. The chain carries TRBV7-2 and TRBJ2-1, with unresolved D. V lost 0 bases and J 7 bases, leaving 4 bases between the germline ends. Germline V gene lookup returns CDR1 SGHTA and CDR2 FQGNSA. The length of the CDR3 is 12 residues. CDR3 loop: CASSLAANEQFF. CDR3 DNA sequence: TGTGCCAGCAGCTTAGCGGCGAATGAGCAGTTCTTC.

Regarding this clone: At the DNA level, this CDR3 is encoded by other sequences in the same sample as well. Written as DNA, the CDR3 is TGCAGCGTTGGTCGAGACAGCAAAAACATTCAGTACTTC. Amino acids: CSVGRDSKNIQYF. The J gene is TRBJ2-4, the V gene TRBV29-1, with D perhaps matching TRBD1 (5 bases). This CDR3 has 13 residues. The germline V gene encodes CDR1 SQVTM and CDR2 ANQGSEA. The germline V and J ends were trimmed by 4 bases and 3 bases, with 10 bases remaining between them.